These T cell receptor beta chains were read from a single sample in a study of blood T cell repertoires in COVID-19. Produced via immunoSEQ multiplex PCR; TCRdb's table is partial and in-frame only. The table shows under 200,000 clones, with approximately 86% occurring only once. The sample comprised peripheral blood. Receptors were obtained from a man aged 60 to 69 with acute or convalescent COVID-19. The CDR3 runs from the conserved cysteine through the conserved F or W. The order of the fields is D gene, V gene, clone size, J gene, CDR3 DNA, CDR3 protein. D genes are given only for firm matches. For some rows the clone size is stated as once, few or many, or as a class when expanded; others skip it.

TRBD2	TRBV6-4	-	TRBJ2-5	TGTGCCAGCAGTGACCCCTACTCGGTAGCGGGAGAGGAGACCCAGTACTTC	CASSDPYSVAGEETQYF
-	TRBV30	-	TRBJ2-3	TGTGCCTGGAGAGGTTTGGGCAGAGCTAGCACAGATACGCAGTATTTT	CAWRGLGRASTDTQYF
-	TRBV7-3	-	TRBJ1-2	TGTGCCAGCAGCCCCTCCAAGGAGGCAGTCTATGGCTACACCTTC	CASSPSKEAVYGYTF
-	TRBV18	once	TRBJ2-1	TGTGCCAGCTCACCAGAGGTTCTTGAGCAGTTCTTC	CASSPEVLEQFF
-	TRBV2	once	TRBJ2-1	TGTGCCAGCACCGAGGGAGAGTACAATGAGCAGTTCTTC	CASTEGEYNEQFF
TRBD1	TRBV2	-	TRBJ2-3	TGTGCCAGCAGTGACTACAGGGGGACAGATACGCAGTATTTT	CASSDYRGTDTQYF
TRBD1	TRBV9	-	TRBJ2-3	TGTGCCAGCAGCAAAGACCAGGGGGCGCCCACAGATACGCAGTATTTT	CASSKDQGAPTDTQYF
-	TRBV18	-	TRBJ2-2	TGTGCCAGCTCACCATCCGGGGGCACCGGGGAGCTGTTTTTT	CASSPSGGTGELFF
-	TRBV14	-	TRBJ2-3	TGTGCCAGCAGCCCGTTGACAGGCTACACAGATACGCAGTATTTT	CASSPLTGYTDTQYF
TRBD2	TRBV5-1	-	TRBJ2-1	TGCGCCAGCAGCCCTTCAGCGGGAGGGCCCTCCTACAATGAGCAGTTCTTC	CASSPSAGGPSYNEQFF
-	TRBV28	-	TRBJ2-1	TGTGCCAGCAGCCTATCCAGGGCCCTCGGCTCCTACAATGAGCAGTTCTTC	CASSLSRALGSYNEQFF